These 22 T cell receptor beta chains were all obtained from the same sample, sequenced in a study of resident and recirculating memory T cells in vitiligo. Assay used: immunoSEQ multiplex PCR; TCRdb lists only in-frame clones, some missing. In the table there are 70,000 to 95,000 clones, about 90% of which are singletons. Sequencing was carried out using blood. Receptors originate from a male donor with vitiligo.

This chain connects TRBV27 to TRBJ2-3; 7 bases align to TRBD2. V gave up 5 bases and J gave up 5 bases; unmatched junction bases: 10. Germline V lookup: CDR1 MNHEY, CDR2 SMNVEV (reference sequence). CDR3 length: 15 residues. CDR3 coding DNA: TGTGCCAGCAGTCCTACCCCGCGGGGGATAGATACGCAGTATTTT. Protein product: CASSPTPRGIDTQYF.

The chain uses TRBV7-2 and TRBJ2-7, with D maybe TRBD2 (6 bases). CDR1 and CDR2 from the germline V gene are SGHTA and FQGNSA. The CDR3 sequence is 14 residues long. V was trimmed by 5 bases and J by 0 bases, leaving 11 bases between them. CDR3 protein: CASSRGTYSYEQYF. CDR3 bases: TGTGCCAGCAGCCGGGGGACCTACTCCTACGAGCAGTACTTC.

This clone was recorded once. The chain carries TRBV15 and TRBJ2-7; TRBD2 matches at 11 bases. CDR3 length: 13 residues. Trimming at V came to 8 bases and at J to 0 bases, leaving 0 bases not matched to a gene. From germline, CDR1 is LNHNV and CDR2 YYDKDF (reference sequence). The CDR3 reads CATGTSGSYEQYF. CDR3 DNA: TGTGCCACCGGGACTAGCGGCTCCTACGAGCAGTACTTC.

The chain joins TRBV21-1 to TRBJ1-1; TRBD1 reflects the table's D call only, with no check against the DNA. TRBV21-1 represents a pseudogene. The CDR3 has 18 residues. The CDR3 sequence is CASSKASGQAIRGTEAFF. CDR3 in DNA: TGTGCCAGCAGCAAAGCGTCGGGACAGGCTATTAGAGGCACTGAAGCTTTCTTT.

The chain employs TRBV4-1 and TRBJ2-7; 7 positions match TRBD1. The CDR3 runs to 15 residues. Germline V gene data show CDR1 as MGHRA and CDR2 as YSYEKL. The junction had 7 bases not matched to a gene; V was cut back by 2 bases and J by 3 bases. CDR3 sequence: CASSQQLRDSYEQYF. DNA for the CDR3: TGCGCCAGCAGCCAACAGCTCCGGGACAGCTACGAGCAGTACTTC.

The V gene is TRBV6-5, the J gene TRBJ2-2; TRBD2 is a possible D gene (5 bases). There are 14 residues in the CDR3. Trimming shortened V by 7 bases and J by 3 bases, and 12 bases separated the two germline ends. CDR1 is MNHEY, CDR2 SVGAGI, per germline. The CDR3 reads CASTATRDTGELFF. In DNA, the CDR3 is TGTGCCAGCACCGCTACTAGAGACACCGGGGAGCTGTTTTTT.

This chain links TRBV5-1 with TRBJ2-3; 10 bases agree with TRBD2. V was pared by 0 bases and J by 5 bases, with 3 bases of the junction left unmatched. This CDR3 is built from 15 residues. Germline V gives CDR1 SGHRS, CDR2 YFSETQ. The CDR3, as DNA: TGCGCCAGCAGCTTGGAAAGCGGGGGGGAAGATACGCAGTATTTT. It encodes CASSLESGGEDTQYF.

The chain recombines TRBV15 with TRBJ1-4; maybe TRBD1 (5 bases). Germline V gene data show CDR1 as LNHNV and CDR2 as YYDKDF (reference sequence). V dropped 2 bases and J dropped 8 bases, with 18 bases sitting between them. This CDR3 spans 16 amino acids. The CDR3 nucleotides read TGTGCCACCAGCAGATCGCCCCCCGGGGGTGGGGAAAAACTGTTTTTT. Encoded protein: CATSRSPPGGGEKLFF.

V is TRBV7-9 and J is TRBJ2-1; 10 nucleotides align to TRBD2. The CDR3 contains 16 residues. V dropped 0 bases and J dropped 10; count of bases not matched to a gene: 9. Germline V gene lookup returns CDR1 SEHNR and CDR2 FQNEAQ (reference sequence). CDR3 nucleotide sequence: TGTGCCAGCAGCTTAGCCAGACTAGCGGGCCCCAAAGAGCAGTTCTTC. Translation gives CASSLARLAGPKEQFF.

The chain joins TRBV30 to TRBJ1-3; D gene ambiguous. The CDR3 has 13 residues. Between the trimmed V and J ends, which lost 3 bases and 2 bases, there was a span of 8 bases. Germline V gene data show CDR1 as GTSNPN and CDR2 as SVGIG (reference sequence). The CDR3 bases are TGTGCCTGGAGGTACTCACCTGGAAACACCATATATTTT. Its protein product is CAWRYSPGNTIYF.

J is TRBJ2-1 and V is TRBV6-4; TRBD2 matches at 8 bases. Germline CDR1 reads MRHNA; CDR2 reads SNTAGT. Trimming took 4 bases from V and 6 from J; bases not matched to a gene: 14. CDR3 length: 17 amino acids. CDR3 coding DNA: TGTGCCAGCAGTGCCTTCCGACCTAGCGGGCTAACCAATGAGCAGTTCTTC. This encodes CASSAFRPSGLTNEQFF.

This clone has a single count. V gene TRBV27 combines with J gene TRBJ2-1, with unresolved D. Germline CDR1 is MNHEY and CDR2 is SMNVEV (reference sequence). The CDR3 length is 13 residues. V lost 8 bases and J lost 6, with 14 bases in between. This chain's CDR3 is CASRPGSTNEQFF. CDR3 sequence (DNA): TGTGCCAGCCGACCCGGGTCGACCAATGAGCAGTTCTTC.

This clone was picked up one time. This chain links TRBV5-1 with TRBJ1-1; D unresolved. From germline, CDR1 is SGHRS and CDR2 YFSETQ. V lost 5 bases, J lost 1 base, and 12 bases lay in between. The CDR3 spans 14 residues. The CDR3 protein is CASRPRPGNTEAFF. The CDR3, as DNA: TGCGCCAGCAGGCCGCGACCGGGGAACACTGAAGCTTTCTTT.

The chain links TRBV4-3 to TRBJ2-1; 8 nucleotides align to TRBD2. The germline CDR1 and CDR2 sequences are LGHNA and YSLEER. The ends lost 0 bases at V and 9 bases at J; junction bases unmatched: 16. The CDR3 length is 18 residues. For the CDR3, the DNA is TGCGCCAGCAGCCAAGATTTTTCTAGCGGGTATCAAGTCCGTGAGCAGTTCTTC. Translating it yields CASSQDFSSGYQVREQFF.

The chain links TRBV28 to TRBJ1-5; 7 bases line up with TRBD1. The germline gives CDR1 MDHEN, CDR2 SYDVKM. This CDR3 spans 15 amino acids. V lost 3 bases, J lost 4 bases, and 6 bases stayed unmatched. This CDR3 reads CASSFQGGWNQPQHF. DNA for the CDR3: TGTGCCAGCAGTTTCCAAGGGGGCTGGAATCAGCCCCAGCATTTT.

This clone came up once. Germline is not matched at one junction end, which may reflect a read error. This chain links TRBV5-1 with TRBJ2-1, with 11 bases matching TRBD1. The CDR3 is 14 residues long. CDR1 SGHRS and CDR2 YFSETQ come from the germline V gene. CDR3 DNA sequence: TGCGCCAGCAGTATGGGACAGGGGGTAGCGGGATTGATCTTC. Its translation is CASSMGQGVAGLIF.

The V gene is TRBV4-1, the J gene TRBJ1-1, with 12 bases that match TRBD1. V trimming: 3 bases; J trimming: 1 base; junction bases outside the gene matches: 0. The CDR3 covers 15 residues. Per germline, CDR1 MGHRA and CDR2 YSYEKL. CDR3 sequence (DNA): TGCGCCAGCAGCCAGGGACAGGGGGCGAACACTGAAGCTTTCTTT. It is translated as CASSQGQGANTEAFF.

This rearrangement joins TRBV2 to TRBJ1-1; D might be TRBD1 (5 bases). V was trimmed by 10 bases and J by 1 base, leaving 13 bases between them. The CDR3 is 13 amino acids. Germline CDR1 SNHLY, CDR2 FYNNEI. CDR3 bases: TGTGCCAACAAAGGGGTGTCGAACACTGAAGCTTTCTTT. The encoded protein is CANKGVSNTEAFF.

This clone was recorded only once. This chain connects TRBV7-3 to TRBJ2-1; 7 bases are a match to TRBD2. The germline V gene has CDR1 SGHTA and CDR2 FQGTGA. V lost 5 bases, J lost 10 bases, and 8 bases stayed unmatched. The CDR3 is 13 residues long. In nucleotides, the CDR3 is TGTGCCAGCAGCATGACCGGGACTACCGAGCAGTTCTTC. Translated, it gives CASSMTGTTEQFF.

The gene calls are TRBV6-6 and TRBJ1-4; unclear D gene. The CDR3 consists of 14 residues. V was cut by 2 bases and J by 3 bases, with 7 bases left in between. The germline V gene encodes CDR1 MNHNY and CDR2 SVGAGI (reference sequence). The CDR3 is CASSYTPPNEKLFF. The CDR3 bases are TGTGCCAGCAGTTACACACCCCCTAATGAAAAACTGTTTTTT.

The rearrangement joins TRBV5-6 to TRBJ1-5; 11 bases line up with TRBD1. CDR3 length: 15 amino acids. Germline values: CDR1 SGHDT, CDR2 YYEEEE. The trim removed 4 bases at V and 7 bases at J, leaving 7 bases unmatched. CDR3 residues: CASSTDRGLGQPQHF. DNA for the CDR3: TGTGCCAGCAGCACGGACAGGGGGCTTGGACAGCCCCAGCATTTT.

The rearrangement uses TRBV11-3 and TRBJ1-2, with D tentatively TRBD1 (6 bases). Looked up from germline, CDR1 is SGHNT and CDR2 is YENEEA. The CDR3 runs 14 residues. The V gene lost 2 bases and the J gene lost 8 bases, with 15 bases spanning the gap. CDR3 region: CASSLFDGGVGYTF. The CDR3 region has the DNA TGTGCCAGCAGCTTATTTGATGGGGGCGTAGGCTACACCTTC.